Below are 12 T cell receptor beta chains sequenced from a single sample in a study of blood T cell repertoires in COVID-19. Using immunoSEQ multiplex PCR, the repertoire was profiled, and TCRdb retains in-frame clones only, with some absent. The sample shows about 300,000 clones, roughly 86% of them seen only once. Source material: peripheral blood. Receptors were obtained from a man aged 70 or older with acute or convalescent COVID-19.

The V call is TRBV19, the J call TRBJ1-2; perhaps TRBD1 as D (6 bases). Deletions cut 4 bases from V and 8 bases from J, with 17 bases between. Per germline, CDR1 LNHDA and CDR2 SQIVND (reference sequence). The CDR3 has 14 amino acids. The CDR3 coding sequence is TGTGCCAGTAGTACACGACAGGAATCGGAGGGCTACACCTTC. Its protein product is CASSTRQESEGYTF.

The rearrangement joins TRBV5-1 to TRBJ2-5; 8 nucleotides match TRBD1. The CDR3 length is 13 residues. V was pared by 4 bases and J by 5 bases, with 4 bases of the junction left unmatched. The germline gives CDR1 SGHRS, CDR2 YFSETQ. The CDR3 sequence: CASSLRTGETQYF. The CDR3 DNA reads as TGCGCCAGCAGCCTGAGGACAGGGGAGACCCAGTACTTC.

CDR3 coding DNA: TGCGCCAGCAGCTTGGGTGGGACAGGGGCCTACGAGCAGTACTTC. It translates to CASSLGGTGAYEQYF. The V gene is TRBV5-1, the J gene TRBJ2-7, with 10 bases matching TRBD1. Germline V gives CDR1 SGHRS, CDR2 YFSETQ. CDR3 length: 15 residues. V was clipped by 0 bases and J by 2 bases; unmatched bases: 2.

The V call is TRBV5-1, the J call TRBJ2-7; 7 positions match TRBD2. V gave up 1 base and J gave up 3 bases; unmatched junction bases: 7. The CDR3 covers 15 residues. CDR1 SGHRS and CDR2 YFSETQ come from the germline V gene. CDR3 DNA sequence: TGCGCCAGCAGCTTGCTTGCGGGAGTTGTCTACGAGCAGTACTTC. Residues: CASSLLAGVVYEQYF.

The chain recombines TRBV7-9 with TRBJ2-6; D remains ambiguous. The CDR3 extends over 15 amino acids. The V gene's germline CDR1 is SEHNR and CDR2 FQNEAQ (reference sequence). V lost 3 bases to trimming and J lost 0 bases, with 6 bases between them. The CDR3: CASSLSGSGANVLTF. The CDR3 nucleotides read TGTGCCAGCAGCTTGAGTGGCTCTGGGGCCAACGTCCTGACTTTC.

The chain joins TRBV28 to TRBJ2-1; 8 nucleotides agree with TRBD2. This CDR3 has 14 residues. The V segment lost 6 bases and the J segment 3 bases; nucleotides outside the gene matches: 4. The germline V gene has CDR1 MDHEN and CDR2 SYDVKM. Here the CDR3 DNA reads TGTGCCAGCAGGCGGGCGGGAGGCTACAATGAGCAGTTCTTC. Translation gives CASRRAGGYNEQFF.

The rearrangement links TRBV5-8 to TRBJ2-4; 7 bases are a match to TRBD1. V was clipped by 1 base and J by 6 bases; unmatched bases: 13. The CDR3 extends over 17 amino acids. The germline V gene encodes CDR1 SGHTS and CDR2 YDEGEE. CDR3 in amino acids: CASSLTSNNRGRNIQYF. The DNA of the CDR3 is TGTGCCAGCAGCTTGACCTCCAACAACAGGGGAAGAAACATTCAGTACTTC.

Only a few counts were recorded for this clone. The chain uses TRBV28 and TRBJ2-7, with D possibly being TRBD2 (5 bases). The CDR3 consists of 12 residues. Germline loops: CDR1 MDHEN, CDR2 SYDVKM. V gave up 6 bases and J gave up 2 bases, with 8 bases separating them. CDR3 protein: CASRSRAYEQYF. CDR3 DNA: TGTGCCAGCAGGTCGCGGGCCTACGAGCAGTACTTC.

This clone has only one observation. The chain links TRBV29-1 to TRBJ2-1; 8 bases are shared with TRBD2. This CDR3 comprises 16 residues. Trimming removed 1 base from V and 2 bases from J; junction bases left unmatched: 7. Germline V gene data show CDR1 as SQVTM and CDR2 as ANQGSEA. This CDR3 reads CSVEASGGAAYNEQFF. CDR3 bases: TGCAGCGTTGAAGCATCCGGGGGGGCTGCCTACAATGAGCAGTTCTTC.

The V and J genes are TRBV6-5 and TRBJ2-5; D gene ambiguous. The CDR3 is made up of 14 amino acids. Trimming cost V 0 bases and J 3 bases, with 8 bases left between them. Germline V gene lookup returns CDR1 MNHEY and CDR2 SVGAGI. The DNA for the CDR3 is TGTGCCAGCAGTTACTCGGCTAGTAAAGAGACCCAGTACTTC. Protein product: CASSYSASKETQYF.

This clone was observed a handful of times. CDR3 sequence: CASSSGTGNQPQHF. The CDR3 DNA reads as TGTGCCAGCAGCTCCGGGACAGGGAATCAGCCCCAGCATTTT. The chain carries TRBV7-9 and TRBJ1-5; TRBD1 matches 9 bases. CDR3 length equals 14 residues. Germline CDR1 is SEHNR and CDR2 is FQNEAQ (reference sequence). The V gene end was trimmed by 4 bases and the J gene end by 4 bases; junction bases not matched to a gene: 2.

The chain carries TRBV7-3 and TRBJ1-1; tentatively, D is TRBD1 (5 bases). The germline V and J ends were trimmed by 5 bases and 7 bases, with 17 bases remaining between them. The CDR3 covers 14 residues. CDR1 is SGHTA, CDR2 FQGTGA, per germline. CDR3 coding DNA: TGTGCCAGCAGCCCTTCCGGGGGAGTGGGTGAAGCTTTCTTT. It translates to CASSPSGGVGEAFF.